The next 25 T cell receptor beta chains were all read from a single sample in a study of blood T cell repertoires in COVID-19. This table comes from immunoSEQ multiplex PCR, and its TCRdb copy is limited to in-frame clones, with some not included. The data show 30,000 to 40,000 clones, with 91% seen just once and about a sixth held by the top ten. Sequences were obtained from peripheral blood. These receptors came from a woman aged 25 to 39 in a cohort sampled during active COVID-19.

This chain uses TRBV19 with TRBJ2-7; tentatively, D is TRBD2 (5 bases). The CDR3 covers 15 residues. Trimming cost V 7 bases and J 2 bases, with 18 bases left between them. Germline values: CDR1 LNHDA, CDR2 SQIVND (reference sequence). The CDR3 here is CASNPSGISPYEQYF. The DNA for the CDR3 is TGTGCCAGTAATCCCTCCGGGATCTCTCCCTACGAGCAGTACTTC.

In its sample, this clone was seen once. The chain joins TRBV7-2 to TRBJ2-7, with 7 bases lining up with TRBD2. Germline trimming cut 1 base from V and 5 bases from J; bases unmatched to any gene: 5. Germline V gives CDR1 SGHTA, CDR2 FQGNSA. This CDR3 comprises 14 residues. The CDR3 DNA is TGTGCCAGCAGCTTAGTAGGGACTAATAACGAGCAGTACTTC. Encoded protein: CASSLVGTNNEQYF. The whole variable domain, remainder taken from reference TRBV7-2 and TRBJ2-7, is GAGVSQSPSNKVTEKGKDVELRCDPISGHTALYWYRQSLGQGLEFLIYFQGNSAPDKSGLPSDRFSAERTGGSVSTLTIQRTQQEDSAVYLCASSLVGTNNEQYFGPGTRLTVT.

The chain employs TRBV7-9 and TRBJ2-3; perhaps TRBD1 as D (7 bases). CDR1 is SEHNR, CDR2 FQNEAQ, per germline (reference sequence). V gave up 5 bases and J gave up 3 bases, with 15 bases separating them. The CDR3 covers 15 residues. Here the CDR3 DNA reads TGTGCCAGCAGCAAGGAGGGGGCTGGGACAGATACGCAGTATTTT. This translates into CASSKEGAGTDTQYF.

The V gene is TRBV3-1 (or the pseudogene TRBV3-2), the J gene TRBJ2-2, with a possible D match to TRBD2 (6 bases). With 1 base removed from V and 9 bases from J, the gap between germline ends came to 15 bases. The CDR3 covers 15 residues. Germline CDR1 is LGHDT and CDR2 is YNNKEL (reference sequence). The CDR3 is CASSQGWDGRRELFF. CDR3 sequence (DNA): TGTGCCAGCAGCCAAGGGTGGGACGGGAGAAGGGAGCTGTTTTTT.

The rearrangement joins TRBV24-1 to TRBJ2-7; 12 bases map to TRBD2. Germline lookup yields CDR1 KGHDR and CDR2 SFDVKD. The ends lost 4 bases at V and 3 bases at J; junction bases unmatched: 3. The CDR3 loop spans 15 amino acids. CDR3 bases: TGTGCCACCAGTGACCCGACTAGCGGGAGCTACGAGCAGTACTTC. Translation gives CATSDPTSGSYEQYF.

This chain joins TRBV28 and TRBJ2-1, with 12 bases lining up with TRBD2. Per the germline V gene, CDR1 is MDHEN and CDR2 is SYDVKM. The CDR3 is 15 residues long. J was trimmed by 9 bases and V by 7 bases; bases with no gene match: 10. CDR3 in amino acids: CASTRSASGRVEQFF. The CDR3 DNA reads as TGTGCCAGCACCCGCTCCGCTAGCGGGAGGGTTGAGCAGTTCTTC.

The chain combines TRBV7-9 with TRBJ2-7; the match to TRBD1 covers 9 bases. With V trimmed by 2 bases and J by 2 bases, 4 bases remained unmatched. The length of the CDR3 is 15 residues. Germline lookup yields CDR1 SEHNR and CDR2 FQNEAQ (reference sequence). The CDR3 nucleotides are TGTGCCAGCAGCTTATCGGGACAGGGACCCTACGAGCAGTACTTC. Protein product: CASSLSGQGPYEQYF.

A word on this clone: Mismatch with germline at one junction end may stem from a read error. This sequence joins TRBV13 and TRBJ2-1; 14 nucleotides align to TRBD2. Germline-derived CDR1 and CDR2 are PRHDT and FYEKMQ (reference sequence). This CDR3 has 15 amino acids. CDR3 in amino acids: CASSVGLAGGYEQFF. CDR3 DNA: TGTGCCAGCAGCGTAGGACTAGCGGGAGGCTATGAGCAGTTCTTC.

The table lists this clone with a count of one. The rearrangement joins TRBV13 to TRBJ1-1, with D possibly being TRBD1 (5 bases). The V gene's germline CDR1 is PRHDT and CDR2 FYEKMQ (reference sequence). The CDR3 covers 14 residues. V was cut by 1 base and J by 7 bases, with 13 bases left in between. The CDR3 region is CASSLVRGGDEAFF. The CDR3 DNA reads as TGTGCCAGCAGCTTAGTTCGCGGGGGTGATGAAGCTTTCTTT.

The V and J genes are TRBV4-2 and TRBJ2-7; 7 bases align to TRBD1. CDR1 and CDR2 from the germline V gene are LGHNA and YNFKEQ. The CDR3 totals 15 residues. Trimming removed 0 bases from V and 4 bases from J; junction bases left unmatched: 6. The CDR3 DNA sequence: TGTGCCAGCAGCCAAGAAAGAACAGGGGAGTACGAGCAGTACTTC. Amino acid sequence: CASSQERTGEYEQYF.

The chain employs TRBV10-3 and TRBJ2-3, with D possibly being TRBD2 (5 bases). Germline V gene data show CDR1 as ENHRY and CDR2 as SYGVKD. The V gene lost 5 bases and the J gene lost 1 base, with 16 bases spanning the gap. This CDR3 comprises 16 residues. CDR3: CAISPGGASRTDTQYF. The CDR3 DNA reads as TGTGCCATCAGTCCAGGAGGAGCATCCCGCACAGATACGCAGTATTTT.

V and J are TRBV3-1 (or the pseudogene TRBV3-2) and TRBJ1-1, with 7 positions matching TRBD1. CDR3 length: 13 amino acids. CDR1 and CDR2 from the germline V gene are LGHDT and YNNKEL (reference sequence). The J segment lost 10 bases and the V segment lost 4 bases, leaving 9 bases of the junction unmatched. CDR3 protein: CASSRGQVFVAFF. The DNA for the CDR3 is TGTGCCAGCAGCCGTGGACAGGTTTTCGTAGCTTTCTTT.

The chain employs TRBV2 and TRBJ1-2; D is unresolved. The germline V and J ends were trimmed by 8 bases and 10 bases, with 14 bases remaining between them. The V gene's germline CDR1 is SNHLY and CDR2 FYNNEI. The length of the CDR3 is 11 residues. The CDR3 reads CASPQLGFYTF. CDR3 nucleotides: TGTGCCAGCCCCCAGTTGGGCTTCTACACCTTC.

The chain joins TRBV4-3 to TRBJ2-3, with 9 bases aligning to TRBD2. Trimming at V came to 4 bases and at J to 6 bases, leaving 2 bases not matched to a gene. The CDR3 contains 13 residues. The germline gives CDR1 LGHNA, CDR2 YSLEER. The CDR3 DNA is TGCGCCAGCAGCCTCGGACTAGCGGATACGCAGTATTTT. The encoded protein is CASSLGLADTQYF.

This sequence joins TRBV10-3 and TRBJ2-1; TRBD2 matches 11 bases. V lost 3 bases to trimming and J lost 8 bases; unmatched junction nucleotides: 3. The CDR3 contains 14 residues. Germline V gene data show CDR1 as ENHRY and CDR2 as SYGVKD. The CDR3 sequence: CAISELAGVDEQFF. The CDR3, as DNA: TGTGCCATCAGTGAACTAGCGGGAGTGGATGAGCAGTTCTTC.

V usage is TRBV5-4 and J usage is TRBJ1-2, with TRBD1 matching 9 bases. V dropped 0 bases and J dropped 8; count of bases not matched to a gene: 2. The CDR3 runs to 13 residues. The germline V gene has CDR1 SGHNT and CDR2 YYREEE (reference sequence). The CDR3 region has the DNA TGTGCCAGCAGCTTGGGAACAGGGGGCGGCTACACCTTC. Encoded protein: CASSLGTGGGYTF.

As DNA, the CDR3 is TGCAGCGTCGGACAGGGGTCCAATGAGCAGTTCTTC. This encodes CSVGQGSNEQFF. V gene TRBV29-1 combines with J gene TRBJ2-1; 9 positions match TRBD1. This CDR3 has 12 amino acids. Germline lookup yields CDR1 SQVTM and CDR2 ANQGSEA. With 6 bases clipped from V and 6 bases from J, the junction kept 3 bases outside the gene matches.

J is TRBJ2-7 and V is TRBV6-1; 8 bases align to TRBD1. The trim removed 2 bases at V and 0 bases at J, leaving 3 bases unmatched. The CDR3 sequence is 15 residues long. From germline, CDR1 is MNHNS and CDR2 SASEGT. CDR3 coding DNA: TGTGCCAGCAGTGAAACAGGGGGGACCTCCTACGAGCAGTACTTC. Protein: CASSETGGTSYEQYF.

There are a few counts of this clone. The chain recombines TRBV4-2 with TRBJ1-6; 7 bases match TRBD1. The CDR3 covers 17 residues. Germline trimming cut 3 bases from V and 7 bases from J; bases unmatched to any gene: 12. The germline CDR1 and CDR2 sequences are LGHNA and YNFKEQ. CDR3 loop: CASSHLPPGTANSPLHF. CDR3 nucleotide sequence: TGTGCCAGCAGCCACCTCCCCCCTGGGACAGCGAATTCACCCCTCCACTTT.

The chain combines TRBV21-1 with TRBJ2-2; TRBD1 is the table's D call and was not checked against the DNA. TRBV21-1 is listed as a pseudogene. The CDR3 is made up of 15 amino acids. DNA for the CDR3: TGTGCCAGCAGCAAAAGGGACAGGGTTCACGGGGAGCTGTTTTTT. This translates into CASSKRDRVHGELFF.

V is TRBV20-1 and J is TRBJ1-5; unclear D gene. CDR3 length equals 10 residues. Looked up from germline, CDR1 is DFQATT and CDR2 is SNEGSKA (reference sequence). V lost 6 bases to trimming and J lost 5 bases, with 5 bases between them. The DNA of the CDR3 is TGCAGTGCCGGGGATCAGCCCCAGCATTTT. This encodes CSAGDQPQHF.

The gene calls are TRBV5-1 and TRBJ2-7; 8 bases align to TRBD2. The trim removed 0 bases at V and 2 bases at J, leaving 7 bases unmatched. The CDR3 has 16 amino acids. In germline, CDR1 is SGHRS, CDR2 YFSETQ. Here the CDR3 reads CASSLAGTSSTYEQYF. CDR3 DNA sequence: TGCGCCAGCAGCTTGGCCGGGACTAGTTCTACCTACGAGCAGTACTTC. Full variable domain (rest looked up from reference TRBV5-1 and TRBJ2-7): KAGVTQTPRYLIKTRGQQVTLSCSPISGHRSVSWYQQTPGQGLQFLFEYFSETQRNKGNFPGRFSGRQFSNSRSEMNVSTLELGDSALYLCASSLAGTSSTYEQYFGPGTRLTVT.

The chain joins TRBV9 to TRBJ1-1, with a tentative D call TRBD1 (5 bases). Trimming removed 0 bases at V and 6 bases at J, with 12 bases between. CDR1 and CDR2 from the germline V gene are SGDLS and YYNGEE. The CDR3 totals 14 residues. In nucleotides, the CDR3 is TGTGCCAGCAGCGTAGACCACAGGCGGCCTGAAGCTTTCTTT. This gives the protein CASSVDHRRPEAFF.

This clone came up once. The rearrangement uses TRBV28 and TRBJ2-7; possibly TRBD2 for D (5 bases). The V end lost 4 bases, the J end lost 5 bases, and 21 bases lay between the germline ends. There are 16 residues in the CDR3. Germline CDR1 and CDR2: MDHEN and SYDVKM. The CDR3 DNA reads as TGTGCCAGCAGTTCCCCATCTTTGGGGAGCCGTGACGAGCAGTACTTC. Its translation is CASSSPSLGSRDEQYF.

The CDR3 nucleotides read TGTGCCAGCTCCCTTGCGGCTGCAACTAATGAAAAACTGTTTTTT. This encodes CASSLAAATNEKLFF. The chain carries TRBV6-5 and TRBJ1-4; the D is unclear. V lost 8 bases, J lost 0 bases, and 13 bases lay in between. Germline V gene data show CDR1 as MNHEY and CDR2 as SVGAGI. The CDR3 sequence is 15 residues long.